The 30 T cell receptor beta chains presented below share a single source sample, sequenced in a study of T-cell reconstitution after alpha-beta-depleted transplantation in children. For TCRbeta, the library was prepared with unique molecular identifiers. TCRdb reprocessed the PCR reads via MiXCR and lists one record per CDR3 protein. The table includes about 440,000 distinct CDR3 sequences, approximately 42% detected once. The sequenced sample was PBMCs, obtained before TCRalphabeta/CD19-depleted stem cell transplant. These receptors were collected from a girl aged 2-10 years with aplastic anemia, due to receive a stem cell transplant.

The gene calls are TRBV28 and TRBJ2-1, with 8 positions matching TRBD2. The germline gives CDR1 MDHEN, CDR2 SYDVKM. The CDR3 extends over 17 amino acids. V gave up 6 bases and J gave up 2 bases; unmatched junction bases: 12. CDR3 sequence: CASRGTVRGGPYNEQFF. The CDR3 region has the DNA TGTGCCAGCAGGGGGACGGTTCGGGGGGGACCCTACAATGAGCAGTTCTTC.

This clonotype was recorded once. The chain recombines TRBV12-3 or TRBV12-4 with TRBJ2-7; 10 nucleotides line up with TRBD1. V lost 5 bases to trimming and J lost 3 bases; unmatched junction nucleotides: 13. There are 17 residues in the CDR3. CDR3 nucleotide sequence: TGTGCCAGCAGTGGGACAGGGGTTTATCGAGCTAACTACGAGCAGTACTTC. It yields the protein CASSGTGVYRANYEQYF.

The V call is TRBV10-3, the J call TRBJ2-7, with 8 bases aligning to TRBD1. After removal of 10 bases from V and 3 bases from J, the junction contained 8 bases not matched to a gene. Germline V gene sequence: CDR1 ENHRY, CDR2 SYGVKD. There are 13 residues in the CDR3. For the CDR3, the DNA is TGTGCCAGCCGTGGACAGGGAGACTACGAGCAGTACTTC. Residues: CASRGQGDYEQYF.

This clonotype was seen more than once but under ten times. Relative to the germline gene, one junction end is altered; a read error may explain this. J is TRBJ2-1 and V is TRBV5-1, with TRBD2 matching 11 bases. Germline CDR1 SGHRS, CDR2 YFSETQ. This CDR3 has 15 residues. CDR3 region: CASSLLAGGPNEQFF. The CDR3 coding sequence is TGTGCCAGCAGCTTATTAGCGGGGGGGCCTAATGAGCAGTTCTTC.

The V and J genes are TRBV5-6 and TRBJ2-1, with 13 bases matching TRBD2. CDR1 is SGHDT, CDR2 YYEEEE, per germline. The CDR3 has 16 amino acids. V shed 3 bases and J 6 bases; nucleotides not matched to a gene: 6. As DNA, the CDR3 is TGTGCCAGCAGCTCTATACTAGCGGGAGGGCTCAATGAGCAGTTCTTC. Protein product: CASSSILAGGLNEQFF.

The rearrangement uses TRBV6-8 and TRBJ1-1; no reliable D call. In germline, CDR1 is MNHGY, CDR2 SAAAGT. V was clipped by 7 bases and J by 6 bases, with 9 bases between them. The CDR3 is made up of 11 amino acids. The CDR3 loop is CASTALAEAFF. CDR3 DNA sequence: TGTGCCAGCACTGCACTAGCTGAAGCTTTCTTT.

This clonotype was seen at least ten times. The chain joins TRBV6-5 to TRBJ1-5; TRBD1 matches at 7 bases. J lost 0 bases, V lost 3 bases, and 5 bases had no gene match. CDR3 length equals 16 residues. Germline-derived CDR1 and CDR2 are MNHEY and SVGAGI. CDR3 DNA sequence: TGTGCCAGCAGTTATGGGCCAGGGGGTAGCAATCAGCCCCAGCATTTT. Its translation: CASSYGPGGSNQPQHF.

The table lists this clonotype with many counts. The chain recombines TRBV20-1 with TRBJ2-1; TRBD2 matches 7 bases. With V trimmed by 2 bases and J by 9 bases, 4 bases remained unmatched. Germline CDR1 DFQATT, CDR2 SNEGSKA (reference sequence). There are 12 residues in the CDR3. The chain's CDR3 is CSARMGRGEQFF. CDR3 sequence (DNA): TGCAGTGCTAGAATGGGGAGGGGTGAGCAGTTCTTC.

This chain connects TRBV20-1 to TRBJ2-5; 9 bases align to TRBD2. CDR1 is DFQATT and CDR2 is SNEGSKA in the germline V gene (reference sequence). The CDR3 runs to 15 residues. V lost 6 bases, J lost 6 bases, and 14 bases stayed unmatched. In DNA form, the CDR3 reads TGCAGTGCCTCCAACCCCAATAGCGGGGGAAAGACCCAGTACTTC. The encoded protein is CSASNPNSGGKTQYF.

This clonotype appeared a single time. The chain combines TRBV10-3 with TRBJ2-3; perhaps TRBD1 as D (6 bases). Germline V gives CDR1 ENHRY, CDR2 SYGVKD. The length of the CDR3 is 17 residues. V gave up 0 bases and J gave up 3 bases, with 16 bases separating them. CDR3 sequence: CAISESKDSSTTDTQYF. The CDR3 DNA reads TGTGCCATCAGTGAGTCGAAGGACAGCTCTACTACAGATACGCAGTATTTT.

This clonotype has only a few counts. This sequence joins TRBV19 and TRBJ2-1, with no clear D. V lost 8 bases, J lost 8 bases, and 22 bases lay in between. The CDR3 is 15 residues long. Germline V gene data show CDR1 as LNHDA and CDR2 as SQIVND (reference sequence). Written as DNA, the CDR3 is TGTGCCAGTGCCTGGGGTTCGGATGTTATCGATGAGCAGTTCTTC. It codes for CASAWGSDVIDEQFF. Filled out from reference TRBV19 and TRBJ2-1, the complete variable domain reads DGGITQSPKYLFRKEGQNVTLSCEQNLNHDAMYWYRQDPGQGLRLIYYSQIVNDFQKGDIAEGYSVSREKKESFPLTVTSAQKNPTAFYLCASAWGSDVIDEQFFGPGTRLTVL.

V and J are TRBV7-2 and TRBJ2-5; TRBD2 aligns across 8 bases. The CDR3 covers 14 residues. Losses at the gene ends were 8 bases for V and 4 bases for J; bases not matched to a gene: 9. Germline CDR1 and CDR2: SGHTA and FQGNSA. The DNA of the CDR3 is TGTGCCAGCGGGGGTAGCGGGAACTTAGAGACCCAGTACTTC. Its translation is CASGGSGNLETQYF.

The genes are TRBV5-5 and TRBJ2-5; tentative D call: TRBD2 (6 bases). This CDR3 spans 16 amino acids. Trimming removed 3 bases from V and 5 bases from J, with 20 bases in between. Looked up from germline, CDR1 is SGHKS and CDR2 is YYEKEE (reference sequence). As DNA, the CDR3 is TGTGCCAGCAGCTCCGGGTCCGCGGGACCGGTGGAGACCCAGTACTTC. Translated: CASSSGSAGPVETQYF.

The chain joins TRBV20-1 to TRBJ2-5; D uncertain. CDR1 and CDR2 (germline): DFQATT, SNEGSKA (reference sequence). This CDR3 is 12 amino acids long. With 6 bases removed from V and 5 bases from J, the gap between germline ends came to 13 bases. The CDR3 region is CSAQDLGETQYF. The CDR3 DNA sequence: TGCAGTGCCCAGGACCTGGGGGAGACCCAGTACTTC.

This clonotype has a handful of counts. The V call is TRBV4-2, the J call TRBJ2-3, with 7 bases that match TRBD1. V was pared by 4 bases and J by 4 bases, with 8 bases of the junction left unmatched. This CDR3 spans 15 amino acids. Germline V gives CDR1 LGHNA, CDR2 YNFKEQ. For the CDR3, the DNA is TGTGCCAGCAGCCGCCCGACAGGGCAGTCAGATACGCAGTATTTT. It codes for CASSRPTGQSDTQYF.

The chain uses TRBV5-4 and TRBJ2-1, with TRBD2 identical over 8 bases. The germline V gene encodes CDR1 SGHNT and CDR2 YYREEE (reference sequence). This CDR3 spans 17 amino acids. Trimming cost V 5 bases and J 4 bases; bases outside gene matches: 14. This chain's CDR3 is CASSYAWGSGMYNEQFF. As DNA, the CDR3 is TGTGCCAGCAGTTACGCCTGGGGTAGCGGGATGTACAATGAGCAGTTCTTC.

For the CDR3, the DNA is TGTGCCACCAGTGATGCGACAGGGGAACAGCCCCAGCATTTT. Translated: CATSDATGEQPQHF. The chain carries TRBV24-1 and TRBJ1-5; 8 nucleotides align to TRBD1. Germline CDR1 KGHDR, CDR2 SFDVKD. The CDR3 covers 14 residues. The V and J ends lost 3 bases and 7 bases, in that order; junction bases with no gene match: 4.

This clonotype has a count of ten or more. CDR3 region: CASRAGETYNEQFF. CDR3 sequence (DNA): TGCGCCAGCAGAGCGGGAGAGACCTACAATGAGCAGTTCTTC. This rearrangement joins TRBV5-1 to TRBJ2-1; 8 bases fit TRBD2. The V gene end was trimmed by 5 bases and the J gene end by 2 bases; junction bases not matched to a gene: 3. Germline CDR1 reads SGHRS; CDR2 reads YFSETQ. This CDR3 is 14 amino acids long.

The chain combines TRBV7-9 with TRBJ2-1; D is possibly TRBD2 (6 bases). CDR3 size: 16 residues. Deletions cut 4 bases from V and 8 bases from J, with 21 bases between. Germline assignment: CDR1 SEHNR and CDR2 FQNEAQ (reference sequence). CDR3 amino acids: CASSSPGTHYDDEQFF. CDR3 bases: TGTGCCAGCAGCTCACCGGGGACTCACTATGACGATGAGCAGTTCTTC. The full variable domain, its missing parts supplied by reference TRBV7-9 and TRBJ2-1, is DTGVSQNPRHKITKRGQNVTFRCDPISEHNRLYWYRQTLGQGPEFLTYFQNEAQLEKSRLLSDRFSAERPKGSFSTLEIQRTEQGDSAMYLCASSSPGTHYDDEQFFGPGTRLTVL.

This clonotype was detected a few times. J is TRBJ2-5 and V is TRBV10-2, with a tentative D call TRBD2 (6 bases). The germline gives CDR1 WSHSY, CDR2 SAAADI. Trimming removed 9 bases at V and 4 bases at J, with 15 bases between. The CDR3 is 13 amino acids. CDR3 amino acids: CASSRGTRETQYF. The CDR3 region has the DNA TGCGCCAGTAGTCGCGGGACTCGAGAGACCCAGTACTTC.

This clonotype was counted many times. The J gene is TRBJ2-5, the V gene TRBV3-1; D unclear. In germline, CDR1 is LGHDT, CDR2 YNNKEL (reference sequence). The CDR3 has 13 residues. The V end lost 1 base, the J end lost 5 bases, and 8 bases lay between the germline ends. In DNA form, the CDR3 reads TGTGCCAGCAGCCAAGGGCCCTGGGAGACCCAGTACTTC. It yields the protein CASSQGPWETQYF.

With regard to this clonotype: This sequence may be a read error, since a much larger clone differs from it by one base. The rearrangement links TRBV3-1 to TRBJ1-2; D may be TRBD1 (5 bases). The germline V gene encodes CDR1 LGHDT and CDR2 YNNKEL (reference sequence). CDR3 length: 14 residues. V lost 2 bases to trimming and J lost 5 bases, with 12 bases between them. The CDR3 region has the DNA TGTGCCAGCAGCCAATCCCAGGGTGGGTATGGCTACACCTTC. This sequence encodes CASSQSQGGYGYTF.

This clonotype is a singleton in its sample. The V call is TRBV7-2, the J call TRBJ1-1; a weak D match, TRBD1 (5 bases). V lost 2 bases and J lost 1, with 11 bases in between. Germline V lookup: CDR1 SGHTA, CDR2 FQGNSA. This CDR3 contains 15 residues. CDR3 nucleotides: TGTGCCAGCAGCTTAAACCCCGGGGGGAACACTGAAGCTTTCTTT. It specifies CASSLNPGGNTEAFF.

The V and J genes are TRBV7-8 and TRBJ2-1; D gene unclear. Trimming stripped 0 bases from V and 6 bases from J, with 12 bases between. Germline CDR1 SGHVS, CDR2 FQNEAQ. CDR3 length: 15 amino acids. The DNA for the CDR3 is TGTGCCAGCAGCTTAGCTTTTGCGACTGTCAATGAGCAGTTCTTC. It codes for CASSLAFATVNEQFF.

This clonotype showed up just once. The chain carries TRBV5-1 and TRBJ2-3, with 10 bases fitting TRBD2. The CDR3 length is 16 residues. Germline lookup yields CDR1 SGHRS and CDR2 YFSETQ. J gave up 2 bases and V 1 base, and 4 bases lay outside the gene matches. The CDR3 coding sequence is TGCGCCAGCAGCTTGACTAGCGGGGTATCCACAGATACGCAGTATTTT. Translating it yields CASSLTSGVSTDTQYF.

The CDR3 DNA reads as TGCAGTGCTAGAAGAGCGGGCGGTAGCACAGATACGCAGTATTTT. Translating it yields CSARRAGGSTDTQYF. The chain recombines TRBV20-1 with TRBJ2-3; TRBD2 is a possible D gene (6 bases). V lost 2 bases to trimming and J lost 0 bases, with 12 bases between them. Germline CDR1 DFQATT, CDR2 SNEGSKA (reference sequence). The CDR3 spans 15 residues.

In regard to this clonotype: Just one base apart from a much larger clone, this may be a read error. This chain connects TRBV5-6 to TRBJ1-1; 7 bases agree with TRBD1. The CDR3 loop spans 15 amino acids. From germline, CDR1 is SGHDT and CDR2 YYEEEE. J lost 5 bases, V lost 3 bases, and 10 bases had no gene match. CDR3 loop: CASSSQGQAHTEAFF. The DNA for the CDR3 is TGTGCCAGCAGCTCCCAAGGACAGGCACATACTGAAGCTTTCTTT.

In regard to this clonotype: A single base separates this from a much larger clone, so it may be a read error. This sequence joins TRBV2 and TRBJ2-2; D is possibly TRBD2 (5 bases). The CDR3 sequence is 14 residues long. From germline, CDR1 is SNHLY and CDR2 FYNNEI. In DNA, the CDR3 is TGTGCCAGCACCCTAACCGTGCAGGCCGGGAAGCTGTTTTTT. Its translation: CASTLTVQAGKLFF.

The chain recombines TRBV7-9 with TRBJ1-2; TRBD1 is a possible D gene (6 bases). Germline CDR1 reads SEHNR; CDR2 reads FQNEAQ (reference sequence). The germline V and J ends were trimmed by 4 bases and 3 bases, with 12 bases remaining between them. CDR3 length: 14 amino acids. DNA of the CDR3: TGTGCCAGCAGCTCCCCCAACAGGGACTATGGCTACACCTTC. Translation gives CASSSPNRDYGYTF.

This clonotype was picked up one time. The chain has TRBV5-1 and TRBJ2-5; 7 bases are shared with TRBD1. The length of the CDR3 is 15 residues. The V gene end was trimmed by 3 bases and the J gene end by 1 base; junction bases not matched to a gene: 6. Germline values: CDR1 SGHRS, CDR2 YFSETQ. This chain's CDR3 is CASSSGQAFQETQYF. The CDR3 coding sequence is TGCGCCAGCAGCTCCGGACAGGCTTTCCAAGAGACCCAGTACTTC.